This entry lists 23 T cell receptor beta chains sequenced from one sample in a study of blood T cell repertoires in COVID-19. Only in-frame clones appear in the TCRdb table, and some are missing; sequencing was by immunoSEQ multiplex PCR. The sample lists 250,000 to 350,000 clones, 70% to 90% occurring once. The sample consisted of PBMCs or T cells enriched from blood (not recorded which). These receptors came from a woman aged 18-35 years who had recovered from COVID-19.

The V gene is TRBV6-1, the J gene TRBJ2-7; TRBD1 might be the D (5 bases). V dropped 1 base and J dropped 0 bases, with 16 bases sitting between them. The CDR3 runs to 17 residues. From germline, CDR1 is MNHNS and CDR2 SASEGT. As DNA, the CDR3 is TGTGCCAGCAGTGAAGGGGTAGGGGTTTCGAGCTCCTACGAGCAGTACTTC. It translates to CASSEGVGVSSSYEQYF.

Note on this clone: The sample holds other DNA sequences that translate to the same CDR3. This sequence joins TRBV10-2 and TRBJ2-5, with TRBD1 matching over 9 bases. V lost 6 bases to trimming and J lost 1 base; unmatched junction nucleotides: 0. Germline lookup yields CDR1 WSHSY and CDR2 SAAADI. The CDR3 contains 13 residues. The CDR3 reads CASRGQGQETQYF. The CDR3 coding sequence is TGCGCCAGCAGGGGACAGGGCCAAGAGACCCAGTACTTC.

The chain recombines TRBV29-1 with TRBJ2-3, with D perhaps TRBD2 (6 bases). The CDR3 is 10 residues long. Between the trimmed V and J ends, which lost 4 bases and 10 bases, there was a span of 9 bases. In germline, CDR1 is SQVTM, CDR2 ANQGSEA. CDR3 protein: CSVVREAQYF. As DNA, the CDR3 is TGCAGCGTTGTAAGGGAGGCGCAGTATTTT.

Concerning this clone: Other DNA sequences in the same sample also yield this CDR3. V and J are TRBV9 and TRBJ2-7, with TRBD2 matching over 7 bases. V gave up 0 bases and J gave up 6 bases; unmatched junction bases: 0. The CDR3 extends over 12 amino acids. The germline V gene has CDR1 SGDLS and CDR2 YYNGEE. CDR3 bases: TGTGCCAGCAGCGTAGCTAGCGGCGAGCAGTACTTC. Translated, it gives CASSVASGEQYF. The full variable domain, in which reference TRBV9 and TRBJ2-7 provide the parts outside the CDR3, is DSGVTQTPKHLITATGQRVTLRCSPRSGDLSVYWYQQSLDQGLQFLIQYYNGEERAKGNILERFSAQQFPDLHSELNLSSLELGDSALYFCASSVASGEQYFGPGTRLTVT.

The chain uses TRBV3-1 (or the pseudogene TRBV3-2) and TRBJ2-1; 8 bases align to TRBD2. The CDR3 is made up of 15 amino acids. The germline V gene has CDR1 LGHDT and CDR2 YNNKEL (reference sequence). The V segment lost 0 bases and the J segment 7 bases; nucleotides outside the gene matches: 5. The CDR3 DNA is TGTGCCAGCAGCCAAGACAGCGGGAGTTGGAATGAGCAGTTCTTC. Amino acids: CASSQDSGSWNEQFF.

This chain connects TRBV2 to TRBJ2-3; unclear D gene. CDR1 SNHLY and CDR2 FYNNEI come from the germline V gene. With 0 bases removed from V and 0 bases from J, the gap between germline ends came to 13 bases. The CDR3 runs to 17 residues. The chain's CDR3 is CASSEAPPYSSTDTQYF. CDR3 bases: TGTGCCAGCAGTGAAGCGCCGCCCTACTCTAGCACAGATACGCAGTATTTT.

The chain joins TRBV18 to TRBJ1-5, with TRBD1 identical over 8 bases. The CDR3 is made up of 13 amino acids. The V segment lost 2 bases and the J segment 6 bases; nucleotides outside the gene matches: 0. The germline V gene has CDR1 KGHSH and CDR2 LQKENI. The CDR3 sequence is CASSPDRGQPQHF. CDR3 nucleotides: TGTGCCAGCTCACCAGACAGGGGTCAGCCCCAGCATTTT.

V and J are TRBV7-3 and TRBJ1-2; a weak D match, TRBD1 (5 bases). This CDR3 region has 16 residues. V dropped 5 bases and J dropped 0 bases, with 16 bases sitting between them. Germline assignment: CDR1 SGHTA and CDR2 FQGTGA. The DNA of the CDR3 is TGTGCCAGCAGCCCTGTCCCGACAGCAACTAACTATGGCTACACCTTC. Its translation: CASSPVPTATNYGYTF.

The CDR3 here is CSVEDNYEQYF. The CDR3 coding sequence is TGCAGCGTTGAAGATAACTACGAGCAGTACTTC. The V and J genes are TRBV29-1 and TRBJ2-7; no firm D call. The CDR3 contains 11 residues. Germline-derived CDR1 and CDR2 are SQVTM and ANQGSEA. The V gene lost 0 bases and the J gene lost 3 bases, with 3 bases spanning the gap.

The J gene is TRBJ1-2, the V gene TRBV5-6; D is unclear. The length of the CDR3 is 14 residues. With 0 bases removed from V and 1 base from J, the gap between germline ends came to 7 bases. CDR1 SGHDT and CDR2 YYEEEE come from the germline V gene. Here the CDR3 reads CASSLAGFNYGYTF. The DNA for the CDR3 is TGTGCCAGCAGCTTGGCGGGATTTAACTATGGCTACACCTTC. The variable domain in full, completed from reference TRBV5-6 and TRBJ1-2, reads DAGVTQSPTHLIKTRGQQVTLRCSPKSGHDTVSWYQQALGQGPQFIFQYYEEEERQRGNFPDRFSGHQFPNYSSELNVNALLLGDSALYLCASSLAGFNYGYTFGSGTRLTVV.

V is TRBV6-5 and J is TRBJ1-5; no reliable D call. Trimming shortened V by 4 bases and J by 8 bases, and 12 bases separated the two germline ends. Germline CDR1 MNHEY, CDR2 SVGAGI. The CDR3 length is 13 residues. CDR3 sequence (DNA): TGTGCCAGCAGTTTCCTACTCGGGGAGCCCCAGCATTTT. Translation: CASSFLLGEPQHF.

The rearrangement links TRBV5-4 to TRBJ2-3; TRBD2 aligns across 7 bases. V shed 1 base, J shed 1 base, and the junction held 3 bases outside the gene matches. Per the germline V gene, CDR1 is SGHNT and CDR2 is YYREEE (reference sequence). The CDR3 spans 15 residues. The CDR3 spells CASSLTGLGTDTQYF. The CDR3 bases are TGTGCCAGCAGCTTGACCGGACTAGGCACAGATACGCAGTATTTT. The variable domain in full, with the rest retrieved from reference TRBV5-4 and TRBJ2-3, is ETGVTQSPTHLIKTRGQQVTLRCSSQSGHNTVSWYQQALGQGPQFIFQYYREEENGRGNFPPRFSGLQFPNYSSELNVNALELDDSALYLCASSLTGLGTDTQYFGPGTRLTVL.

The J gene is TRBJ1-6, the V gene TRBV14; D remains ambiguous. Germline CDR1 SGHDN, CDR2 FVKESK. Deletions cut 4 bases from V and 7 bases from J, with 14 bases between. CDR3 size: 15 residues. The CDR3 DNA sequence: TGTGCCAGCAGCCTCCTGGGTGGGCTCAATTCACCCCTCCACTTT. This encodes CASSLLGGLNSPLHF.

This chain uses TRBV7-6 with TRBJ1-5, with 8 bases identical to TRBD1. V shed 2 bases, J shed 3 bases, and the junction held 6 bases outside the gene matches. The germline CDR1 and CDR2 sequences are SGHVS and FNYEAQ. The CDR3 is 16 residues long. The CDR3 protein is CASSLFTGGNNQPQHF. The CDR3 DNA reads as TGTGCCAGCAGCTTATTTACAGGGGGAAACAATCAGCCCCAGCATTTT.

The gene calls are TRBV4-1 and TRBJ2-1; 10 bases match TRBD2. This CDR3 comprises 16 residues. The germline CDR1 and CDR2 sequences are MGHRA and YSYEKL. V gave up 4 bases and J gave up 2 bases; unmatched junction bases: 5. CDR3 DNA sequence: TGCGCCAGCAGCCCTGCTAGCGGGGGAGCCTACAATGAGCAGTTCTTC. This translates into CASSPASGGAYNEQFF.

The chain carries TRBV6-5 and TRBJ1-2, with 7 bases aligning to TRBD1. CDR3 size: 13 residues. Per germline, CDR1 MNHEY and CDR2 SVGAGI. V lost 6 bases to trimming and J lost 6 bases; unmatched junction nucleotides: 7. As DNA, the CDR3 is TGTGCCAGCAGCCTGGACAGGAGCGATGGCTACACCTTC. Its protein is CASSLDRSDGYTF.

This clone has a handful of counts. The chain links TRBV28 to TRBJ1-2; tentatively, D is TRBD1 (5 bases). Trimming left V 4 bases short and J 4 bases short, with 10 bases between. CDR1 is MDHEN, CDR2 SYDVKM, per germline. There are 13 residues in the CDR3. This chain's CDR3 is CASSSGQVYGYTF. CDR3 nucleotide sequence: TGTGCCAGCAGTTCCGGACAAGTCTATGGCTACACCTTC.

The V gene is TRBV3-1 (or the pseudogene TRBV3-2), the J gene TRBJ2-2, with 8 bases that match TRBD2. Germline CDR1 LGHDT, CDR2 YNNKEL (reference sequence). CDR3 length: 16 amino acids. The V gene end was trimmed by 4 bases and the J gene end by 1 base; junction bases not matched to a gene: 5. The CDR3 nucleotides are TGTGCCAGCAGCCTCGGACTAGCTCAGAACACCGGGGAGCTGTTTTTT. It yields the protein CASSLGLAQNTGELFF.

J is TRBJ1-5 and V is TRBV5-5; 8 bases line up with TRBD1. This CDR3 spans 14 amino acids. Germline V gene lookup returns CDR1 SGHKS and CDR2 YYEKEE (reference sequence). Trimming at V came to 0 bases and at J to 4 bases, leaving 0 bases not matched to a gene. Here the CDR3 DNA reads TGTGCCAGCAGCTTGGGGACAGGGAATCAGCCCCAGCATTTT. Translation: CASSLGTGNQPQHF.

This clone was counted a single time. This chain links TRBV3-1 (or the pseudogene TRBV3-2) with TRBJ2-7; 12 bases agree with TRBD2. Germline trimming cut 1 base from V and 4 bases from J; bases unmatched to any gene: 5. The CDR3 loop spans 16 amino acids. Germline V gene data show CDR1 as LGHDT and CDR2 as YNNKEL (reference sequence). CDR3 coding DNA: TGTGCCAGCAGCCAAGGACTAGCGGGAGATCGTTACGAGCAGTACTTC. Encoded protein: CASSQGLAGDRYEQYF.

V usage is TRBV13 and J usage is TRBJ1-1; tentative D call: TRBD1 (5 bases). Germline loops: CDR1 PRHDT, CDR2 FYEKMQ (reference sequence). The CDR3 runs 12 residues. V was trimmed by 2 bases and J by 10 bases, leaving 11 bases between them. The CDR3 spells CASSLNTGGAFF. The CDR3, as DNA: TGTGCCAGCAGCTTAAATACAGGCGGAGCTTTCTTT. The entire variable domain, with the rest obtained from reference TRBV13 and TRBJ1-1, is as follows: AAGVIQSPRHLIKEKRETATLKCYPIPRHDTVYWYQQGPGQDPQFLISFYEKMQSDKGSIPDRFSAQQFSDYHSELNMSSLELGDSALYFCASSLNTGGAFFGQGTRLTVV.

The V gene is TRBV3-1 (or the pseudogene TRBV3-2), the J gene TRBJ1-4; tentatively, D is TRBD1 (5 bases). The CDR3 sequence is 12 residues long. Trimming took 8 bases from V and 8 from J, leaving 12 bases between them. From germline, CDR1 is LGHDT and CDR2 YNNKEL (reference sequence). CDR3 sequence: CASGGVGEKLFF. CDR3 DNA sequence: TGTGCCAGCGGGGGGGTTGGCGAAAAACTGTTTTTT.

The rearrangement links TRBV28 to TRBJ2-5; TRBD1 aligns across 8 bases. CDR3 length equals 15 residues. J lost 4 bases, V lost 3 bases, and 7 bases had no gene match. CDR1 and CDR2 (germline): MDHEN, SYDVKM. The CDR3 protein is CASSFLGQGGETQYF. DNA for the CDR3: TGTGCCAGCAGTTTTCTAGGACAGGGAGGAGAGACCCAGTACTTC.